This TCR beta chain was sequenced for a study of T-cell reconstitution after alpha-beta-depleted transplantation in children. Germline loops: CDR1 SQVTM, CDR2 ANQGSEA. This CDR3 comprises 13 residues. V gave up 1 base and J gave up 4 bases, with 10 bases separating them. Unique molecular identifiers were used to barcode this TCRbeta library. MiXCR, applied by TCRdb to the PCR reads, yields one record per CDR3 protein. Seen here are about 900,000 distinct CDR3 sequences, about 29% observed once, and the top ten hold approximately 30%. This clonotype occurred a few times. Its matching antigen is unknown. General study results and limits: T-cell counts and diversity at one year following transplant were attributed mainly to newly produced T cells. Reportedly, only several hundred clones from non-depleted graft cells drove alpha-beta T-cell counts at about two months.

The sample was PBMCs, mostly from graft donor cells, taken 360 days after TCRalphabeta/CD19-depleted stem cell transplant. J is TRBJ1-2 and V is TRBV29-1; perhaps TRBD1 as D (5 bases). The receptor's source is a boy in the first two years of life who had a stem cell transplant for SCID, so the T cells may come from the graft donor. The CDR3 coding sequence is TGCAGCGTTGAAGTGGGGACGGCCTATGGCTACACCTTC. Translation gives CSVEVGTAYGYTF. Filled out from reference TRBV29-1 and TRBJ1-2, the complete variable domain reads SAVISQKPSRDICQRGTSLTIQCQVDSQVTMMFWYRQQPGQSLTLIATANQGSEATYESGFVIDKFPISRPNLTFSTLTVSNMSPEDSSIYLCSVEVGTAYGYTFGSGTRLTVV.